One and the same sample provided the 7 T cell receptor beta chains below, sequenced in a study of cytomegalovirus exposure and HLA in healthy donors. The PCR ran on 60 Vbeta and 13 Jbeta primers. Clones were read by immunoSEQ multiplex PCR, and TCRdb kept only the in-frame ones, dropping some. Among 60,000 to 80,000 clones, over 50% were seen once, and the ten largest hold about 3%. Sequenced sample: PBMCs. All receptors derive from a man aged 25-40 years in good health and CMV-seronegative.

The V and J genes are TRBV29-1 and TRBJ2-7, with 7 bases lining up with TRBD1. Germline V gene lookup returns CDR1 SQVTM and CDR2 ANQGSEA. The CDR3 has 13 amino acids. Trimming at V came to 5 bases and at J to 6 bases, leaving 10 bases not matched to a gene. The CDR3 region is CSVRDSPGGEQYF. In DNA, the CDR3 is TGCAGCGTTAGGGACAGTCCCGGAGGCGAGCAGTACTTC.

The CDR3 sequence is CASHDSPLHF. The CDR3 region has the DNA TGTGCCAGCCATGATTCACCCCTCCACTTT. This chain links TRBV6-1 with TRBJ1-6, with no clear D. This CDR3 has 10 residues. V was pared by 8 bases and J by 8 bases, with 4 bases between. Germline loops: CDR1 MNHNS, CDR2 SASEGT.

The genes are TRBV7-9 and TRBJ1-5; D perhaps matches TRBD1 (5 bases). This CDR3 region has 15 residues. Trimming pared 3 bases from V and 3 bases from J, leaving 12 bases between. Germline CDR1 and CDR2: SEHNR and FQNEAQ (reference sequence). This chain's CDR3 is CASSLEGFINQPQHF. As DNA, the CDR3 is TGTGCCAGCAGCTTGGAGGGGTTCATCAATCAGCCCCAGCATTTT.

V usage is TRBV5-1 and J usage is TRBJ2-1, with a weak D call TRBD2 (7 bases). Germline CDR1 and CDR2: SGHRS and YFSETQ. The CDR3 is 15 residues long. V was trimmed by 0 bases and J by 2 bases, leaving 9 bases between them. The DNA of the CDR3 is TGCGCCAGCAGCTTGGGGCGGGGGCCCTACAATGAGCAGTTCTTC. This encodes CASSLGRGPYNEQFF.

The genes are TRBV4-1 and TRBJ2-7, with D uncertain. The CDR3 extends over 13 amino acids. Trimming took off 2 bases at V and 1 base at J, with 6 bases between the two ends. The germline V gene has CDR1 MGHRA and CDR2 YSYEKL. The CDR3 loop reads CASSQSVSYEQYF. In DNA, the CDR3 is TGCGCCAGCAGCCAATCGGTATCCTACGAGCAGTACTTC.

This clone has a handful of counts. The chain links TRBV29-1 to TRBJ1-2, with D unresolved. The germline V and J ends were trimmed by 6 bases and 2 bases, with 10 bases remaining between them. The CDR3 is made up of 12 amino acids. Germline V gives CDR1 SQVTM, CDR2 ANQGSEA. This CDR3 reads CSVVVVNYGYTF. Written as DNA, the CDR3 is TGCAGCGTGGTGGTAGTAAACTATGGCTACACCTTC.

This clone has a handful of counts. The chain uses TRBV5-1 and TRBJ2-7; D is possibly TRBD1 (6 bases). Trimming removed 4 bases from V and 4 bases from J, with 9 bases in between. This CDR3 contains 12 residues. Germline V CDR1 and CDR2: SGHRS, YFSETQ. The CDR3 DNA is TGCGCCAGCAGCCCTACAGGGTACGAGCAGTACTTC. Translating gives CASSPTGYEQYF.